These 12 T cell receptor beta chains share one sample of origin, sequenced in a study of blood T cells in healthy people across ages. Alongside a J-beta primer mix, a sample-barcoded 5' primer served in a second PCR lasting roughly 7 to 11 cycles. TCRdb independently ran MiXCR on the 5' RACE reads; one entry per CDR3 protein. This table has more than 700,000 distinct CDR3 sequences, 46% appearing once. The sequenced material came from blood. The receptors originated from a man older than 75 in good health.

CDR3 in DNA: TGCGCCAGCAGCCAGGACCCAGCGGGGTCGTTTGGAGAGACCCAGTACTTC. Protein: CASSQDPAGSFGETQYF. This chain connects TRBV4-1 to TRBJ2-7; TRBD2 matches 7 bases. The DNA end favors TRBJ2-5, so the J call may be wrong. The CDR3 has 17 amino acids. The germline CDR1 and CDR2 sequences are MGHRA and YSYEKL.

This chain joins TRBV5-4 and TRBJ2-7; 15 nucleotides line up with TRBD2. Germline trimming cut 4 bases from V and 5 bases from J; bases unmatched to any gene: 13. The germline V gene has CDR1 SGHNT and CDR2 YYREEE (reference sequence). The CDR3 runs 18 residues. The CDR3 sequence: CASSPWGLAGGRIDEQYF. The CDR3 coding sequence is TGTGCCAGCAGCCCCTGGGGACTAGCGGGAGGCCGAATCGACGAGCAGTACTTC.

The genes are TRBV2 and TRBJ2-7; no reliable D call. Germline lookup yields CDR1 SNHLY and CDR2 FYNNEI. The CDR3 has 12 amino acids. Trimming took 4 bases from V and 7 from J, leaving 11 bases between them. As DNA, the CDR3 is TGTGCCAGCAGTGGTACCCGTAGGGAGCAGTACTTC. Translation: CASSGTRREQYF.

J is TRBJ2-7 and V is TRBV25-1; no reliable D call. This CDR3 is built from 11 residues. The V end lost 1 base, the J end lost 5 bases, and 3 bases lay between the germline ends. Germline V gene data show CDR1 as MGHDK and CDR2 as SYGVNS. DNA of the CDR3: TGTGCCAGCAGTGAATTCGACGAGCAGTACTTC. Its protein product is CASSEFDEQYF.

This sequence joins TRBV29-1 and TRBJ2-5; D perhaps matches TRBD1 (6 bases). V dropped 3 bases and J dropped 0 bases, with 14 bases sitting between them. Germline CDR1 is SQVTM and CDR2 is ANQGSEA. There are 15 residues in the CDR3. CDR3 amino acids: CSVEVQGWNQETQYF. In DNA, the CDR3 is TGCAGCGTTGAGGTGCAGGGGTGGAACCAAGAGACCCAGTACTTC.

The chain has TRBV15 and TRBJ2-1, with D perhaps TRBD2 (6 bases). V lost 1 base to trimming and J lost 8 bases, with 21 bases between them. The CDR3 covers 17 residues. The germline V gene encodes CDR1 LNHNV and CDR2 YYDKDF (reference sequence). The CDR3, as DNA: TGTGCCACCAGCAGAGGGTTTGGGCGGGGCGCTATCGATGAGCAGTTCTTC. Translating it yields CATSRGFGRGAIDEQFF.

This clonotype appeared a few times. The chain couples TRBV6-2 or TRBV6-3 to TRBJ2-7, with D possibly being TRBD2 (6 bases). Trimming removed 8 bases from V and 7 bases from J, with 18 bases in between. Germline CDR1 MNHEY, CDR2 SVGEGT. The CDR3 sequence is 13 residues long. As DNA, the CDR3 is TGTGCCAGCCGGGAAAGTGCGGGGAGGGAGCAGTACTTC. The encoded protein is CASRESAGREQYF.

The chain is built from TRBV3-1 and TRBJ2-1, with 9 bases aligning to TRBD2. V was pared by 4 bases and J by 8 bases, with 6 bases of the junction left unmatched. The CDR3 is 14 residues long. Germline CDR1 reads LGHDT; CDR2 reads YNNKEL (reference sequence). CDR3 nucleotide sequence: TGTGCCAGCAGCCGAGCGGGAGGCGGGGATGAGCAGTTCTTC. This codes for CASSRAGGGDEQFF.

The V gene is TRBV20-1, the J gene TRBJ2-7; D might be TRBD2 (6 bases). The CDR3 is 15 residues long. V lost 0 bases and J lost 7, with 19 bases in between. Germline CDR1 is DFQATT and CDR2 is SNEGSKA (reference sequence). The CDR3 sequence: CSARDGVAVYNEQYF. CDR3 bases: TGCAGTGCTAGAGATGGGGTAGCGGTATACAATGAGCAGTACTTC.

The chain recombines TRBV7-9 with TRBJ2-5; a weak D match, TRBD1 (6 bases). Trimming cost V 6 bases and J 2 bases, with 13 bases left between them. There are 14 residues in the CDR3. Germline V gene lookup returns CDR1 SEHNR and CDR2 FQNEAQ (reference sequence). The CDR3 region is CASSRGNLQETQYF. The CDR3 nucleotides read TGTGCCAGCAGTAGGGGGAATCTACAAGAGACCCAGTACTTC.

CDR3 nucleotide sequence: TGTGCCAGCAGCTTAATGCTGGCGGGTGGGGATACGCAGTATTTT. This codes for CASSLMLAGGDTQYF. This chain connects TRBV7-2 to TRBJ2-3; D is possibly TRBD2 (5 bases). This CDR3 has 15 residues. From germline, CDR1 is SGHTA and CDR2 FQGNSA. V lost 2 bases and J 6 bases, leaving 15 bases between the germline ends.

V is TRBV6-5 and J is TRBJ2-5, with 7 nucleotides matching TRBD1. TRBJ2-7 explains the end of the DNA better; the J call may be wrong. Germline V gene data show CDR1 as MNHEY and CDR2 as SVGAGI. CDR3 length equals 15 residues. The CDR3 coding sequence is TGTGCCAGCAGGGCCTCACAGGGGATAGGTTACGAGCAGTACTTC. Its translation: CASRASQGIGYEQYF.